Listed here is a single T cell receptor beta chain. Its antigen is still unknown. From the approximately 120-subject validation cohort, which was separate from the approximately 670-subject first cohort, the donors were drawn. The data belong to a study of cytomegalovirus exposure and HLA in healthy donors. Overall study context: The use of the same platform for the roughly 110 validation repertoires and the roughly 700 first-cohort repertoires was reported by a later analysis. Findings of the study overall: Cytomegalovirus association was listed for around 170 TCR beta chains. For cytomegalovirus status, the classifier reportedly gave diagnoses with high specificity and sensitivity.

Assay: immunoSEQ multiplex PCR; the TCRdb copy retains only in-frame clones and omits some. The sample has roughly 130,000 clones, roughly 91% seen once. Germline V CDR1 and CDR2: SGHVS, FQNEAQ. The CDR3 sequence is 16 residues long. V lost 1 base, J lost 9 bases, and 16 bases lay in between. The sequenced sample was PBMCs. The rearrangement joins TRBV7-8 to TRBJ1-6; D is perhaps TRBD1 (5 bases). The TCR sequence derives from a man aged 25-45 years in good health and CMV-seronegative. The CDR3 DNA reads TGTGCCAGCAGCTTAGTGCTGGGAACAGGTTCTTCACCCCTCCACTTT. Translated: CASSLVLGTGSSPLHF.